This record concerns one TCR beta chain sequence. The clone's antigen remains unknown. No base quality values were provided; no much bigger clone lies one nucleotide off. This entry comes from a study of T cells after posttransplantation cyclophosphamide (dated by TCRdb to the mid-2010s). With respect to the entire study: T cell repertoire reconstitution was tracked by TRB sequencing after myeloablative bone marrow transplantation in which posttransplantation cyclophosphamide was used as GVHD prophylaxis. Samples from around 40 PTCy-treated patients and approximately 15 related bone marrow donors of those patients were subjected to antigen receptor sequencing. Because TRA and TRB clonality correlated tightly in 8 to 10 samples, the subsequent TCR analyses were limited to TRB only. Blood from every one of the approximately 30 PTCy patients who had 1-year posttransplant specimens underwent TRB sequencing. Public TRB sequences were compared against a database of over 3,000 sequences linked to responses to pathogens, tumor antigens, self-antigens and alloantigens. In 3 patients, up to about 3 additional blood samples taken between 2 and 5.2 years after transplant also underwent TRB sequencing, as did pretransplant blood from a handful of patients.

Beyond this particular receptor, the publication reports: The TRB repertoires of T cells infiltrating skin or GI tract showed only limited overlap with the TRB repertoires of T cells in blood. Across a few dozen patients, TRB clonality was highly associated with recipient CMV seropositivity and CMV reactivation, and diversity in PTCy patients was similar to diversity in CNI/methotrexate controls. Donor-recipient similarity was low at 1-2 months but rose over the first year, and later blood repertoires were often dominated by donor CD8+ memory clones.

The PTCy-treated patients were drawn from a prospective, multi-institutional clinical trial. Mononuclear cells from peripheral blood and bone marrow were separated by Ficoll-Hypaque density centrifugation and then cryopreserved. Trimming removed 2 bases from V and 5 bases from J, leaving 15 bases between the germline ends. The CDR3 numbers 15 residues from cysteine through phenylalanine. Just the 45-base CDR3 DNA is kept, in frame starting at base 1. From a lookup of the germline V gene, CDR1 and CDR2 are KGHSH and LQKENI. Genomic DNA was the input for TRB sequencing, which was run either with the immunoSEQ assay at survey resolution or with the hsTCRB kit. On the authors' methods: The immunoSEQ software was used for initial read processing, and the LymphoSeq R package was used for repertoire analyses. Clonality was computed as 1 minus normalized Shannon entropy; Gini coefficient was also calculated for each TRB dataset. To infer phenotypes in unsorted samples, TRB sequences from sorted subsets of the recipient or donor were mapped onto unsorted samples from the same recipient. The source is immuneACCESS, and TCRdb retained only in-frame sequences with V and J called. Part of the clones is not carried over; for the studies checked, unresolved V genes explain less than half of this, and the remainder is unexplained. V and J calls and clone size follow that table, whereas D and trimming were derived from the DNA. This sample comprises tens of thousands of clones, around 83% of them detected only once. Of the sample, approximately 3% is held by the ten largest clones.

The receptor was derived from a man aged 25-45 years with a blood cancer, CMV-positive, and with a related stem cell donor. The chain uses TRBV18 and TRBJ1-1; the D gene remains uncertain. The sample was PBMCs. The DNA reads TGTGCCAGCTCACCAGGGGAGAGGGTGGGAACTGAAGCTTTCTTT. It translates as CASSPGERVGTEAFF.